What follows are 10 T cell receptor beta chains derived from one specimen sequenced in a study of CD8 T cells in ankylosing spondylitis. Study-wide findings and caveats: Characteristic of ankylosing spondylitis blood, it appeared, was a TCR beta motif comprising roughly eight highly homologous variants.

TCRdb reprocessed the 5' RACE reads with MiXCR, giving one entry per CDR3 protein. The table has 700,000 to 850,000 distinct CDR3 sequences, 12% seen once; the top ten hold approximately 0.51%. No antigen has been identified for these receptors. What was sequenced was blood, either unsorted or a sorted T cell fraction (not recorded which). The origin of the receptors is a male donor with ankylosing spondylitis.

This clonotype was counted at least ten times. The chain couples TRBV11-2 to TRBJ1-1; D is unresolved. Germline values: CDR1 SGHAT, CDR2 FQNNGV. There are 13 residues in the CDR3. V lost 2 bases and J 3 bases, leaving 7 bases between the germline ends. The CDR3 sequence: CASSLREDTEAFF. For the CDR3, the DNA is TGTGCCAGCAGCTTAAGGGAGGACACTGAAGCTTTCTTT.

This clonotype was detected a few times. The rearrangement joins TRBV6-1 to TRBJ2-6, with 7 positions matching TRBD1. This CDR3 is built from 18 residues. Germline CDR1 is MNHNS and CDR2 is SASEGT. J lost 2 bases, V lost 9 bases, and 16 bases had no gene match. The CDR3 sequence is CASMRAQGTDTGANVLTF. Written as DNA, the CDR3 is TGTGCCAGTATGAGGGCACAGGGGACGGATACTGGGGCCAACGTCCTGACTTTC.

This clonotype was counted ten times or more. The chain uses TRBV29-1 and TRBJ2-3; maybe TRBD2 (6 bases). This CDR3 is built from 14 residues. The germline V gene encodes CDR1 SQVTM and CDR2 ANQGSEA. The V end lost 4 bases, the J end lost 4 bases, and 15 bases lay between the germline ends. The CDR3 is CSVGGGGVADTQYF. The DNA for the CDR3 is TGCAGCGTTGGAGGTGGAGGGGTCGCAGATACGCAGTATTTT.

This chain links TRBV6-5 with TRBJ2-5; 9 bases line up with TRBD2. The J segment lost 4 bases and the V segment lost 4 bases, leaving 4 bases of the junction unmatched. In germline, CDR1 is MNHEY, CDR2 SVGAGI. This CDR3 region has 14 residues. For the CDR3, the DNA is TGTGCCAGCAGTTCTCGCGGGAGGGGAGAGACCCAGTACTTC. It yields the protein CASSSRGRGETQYF.

The V gene is TRBV9, the J gene TRBJ2-3; 13 nucleotides align to TRBD2. The CDR3 is made up of 18 amino acids. Looked up from germline, CDR1 is SGDLS and CDR2 is YYNGEE. The V gene end was trimmed by 0 bases and the J gene end by 2 bases; junction bases not matched to a gene: 6. Here the CDR3 DNA reads TGTGCCAGCAGCGTAGGAGCGGGACTAGCGGGATACACAGATACGCAGTATTTT. Translated, it gives CASSVGAGLAGYTDTQYF.

This clonotype was counted a few times. The chain joins TRBV7-2 to TRBJ2-7, with D maybe TRBD2 (5 bases). The CDR3 has 14 residues. Between the trimmed V and J ends, which lost 10 bases and 0 bases, there was a span of 16 bases. The germline CDR1 and CDR2 sequences are SGHTA and FQGNSA. This CDR3 reads CATSRTSSSYEQYF. The DNA of the CDR3 is TGTGCCACTAGTAGGACTTCTAGCTCCTACGAGCAGTACTTC. Using reference TRBV7-2 and TRBJ2-7 for the parts outside the CDR3, the full variable domain is GAGVSQSPSNKVTEKGKDVELRCDPISGHTALYWYRQSLGQGLEFLIYFQGNSAPDKSGLPSDRFSAERTGGSVSTLTIQRTQQEDSAVYLCATSRTSSSYEQYFGPGTRLTVT.

The chain recombines TRBV27 with TRBJ2-7, with D perhaps matching TRBD2 (7 bases). The length of the CDR3 is 16 residues. Germline V gives CDR1 MNHEY, CDR2 SMNVEV (reference sequence). Trimming pared 4 bases from V and 4 bases from J, leaving 20 bases between. Here the CDR3 DNA reads TGTGCCAGCAGTTGGGATAAGGGAGGGGGTCGGTACGAGCAGTACTTC. Residues: CASSWDKGGGRYEQYF.

The table lists this clonotype with many counts. The rearrangement uses TRBV7-9 and TRBJ1-1, with TRBD1 matching over 9 bases. With 4 bases clipped from V and 7 bases from J, the junction kept 7 bases outside the gene matches. Per germline, CDR1 SEHNR and CDR2 FQNEAQ (reference sequence). The CDR3 spans 14 residues. CDR3 DNA sequence: TGTGCCAGCAGCTCCGACAGGGGGTATTTTGAAGCTTTCTTT. Its translation: CASSSDRGYFEAFF.

J is TRBJ2-1 and V is TRBV18, with 9 bases aligning to TRBD2. Unmatched junction bases numbered 9, after V lost 3 bases and J lost 9 bases. Germline CDR1 reads KGHSH; CDR2 reads LQKENI. The CDR3 covers 15 residues. This chain's CDR3 is CASSPSAGGLSEQFF. CDR3 coding DNA: TGTGCCAGCTCACCGTCAGCGGGGGGTTTAAGTGAGCAGTTCTTC.

V usage is TRBV7-2 and J usage is TRBJ1-5; tentative D call: TRBD1 (5 bases). Trimming shortened V by 1 base and J by 3 bases, and 13 bases separated the two germline ends. In germline, CDR1 is SGHTA, CDR2 FQGNSA. The CDR3 sequence is 16 residues long. CDR3 sequence (DNA): TGTGCCAGCAGCTTAGTGTCGGGGCCGTACAATCAGCCCCAGCATTTT. Translation gives CASSLVSGPYNQPQHF.